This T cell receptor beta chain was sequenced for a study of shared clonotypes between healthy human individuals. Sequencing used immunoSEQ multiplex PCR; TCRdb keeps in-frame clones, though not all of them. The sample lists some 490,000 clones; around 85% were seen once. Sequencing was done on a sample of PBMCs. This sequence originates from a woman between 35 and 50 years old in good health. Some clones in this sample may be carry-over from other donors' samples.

The CDR3 sequence is CASMAMGRSDTQYF. Here the CDR3 DNA reads TGTGCCAGTATGGCGATGGGACGCTCAGATACGCAGTATTTT. The rearrangement links TRBV19 to TRBJ2-3; the D call may be TRBD1 or TRBD2 (5 bases each). V was shortened by 7 bases and J by 4 bases, with 15 bases between the two germline ends. Germline V gene lookup returns CDR1 LNHDA and CDR2 SQIVND (reference sequence). The CDR3 is 14 amino acids.